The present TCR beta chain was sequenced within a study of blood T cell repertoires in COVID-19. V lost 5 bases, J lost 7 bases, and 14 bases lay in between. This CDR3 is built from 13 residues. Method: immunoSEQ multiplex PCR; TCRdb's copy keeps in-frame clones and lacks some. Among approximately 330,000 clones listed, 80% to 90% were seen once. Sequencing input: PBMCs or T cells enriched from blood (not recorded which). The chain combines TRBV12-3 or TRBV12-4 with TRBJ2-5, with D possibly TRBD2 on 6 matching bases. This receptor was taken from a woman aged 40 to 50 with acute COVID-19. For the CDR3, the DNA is TGTGCCAGCAGTCTCCGACTGGGGGGGACCCAGTACTTC. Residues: CASSLRLGGTQYF.